This TCR beta chain was captured by sequencing in a study of naive and memory T cell subsets (TCRdb year 2017). Context from the whole study: An open-source, UMI-based TCR alpha and beta sequencing pipeline was applied to sorted naive and memory peripheral blood T cell subsets. The functional CMV T cell responses agreed completely with IgG serology results. RNA was DNase-treated and reverse transcribed with TCR constant-region primers, mostly using SuperScript III. What the work shows at the level of the full study, not this receptor alone: The repertoire findings for the naive and memory subsets could not be validated against a ground truth because none was available. After error correction, only a single occurrence was seen for over 85% of naive TCR sequences, so much steeper abundance distributions were produced than in memory subsets. Single alpha or beta chain sequences, rather than paired alpha/beta receptors, were used to define clonotypes. A few larger clonotypes were present in naive repertoires, especially CD8 naive repertoires, and these clonotypes were possibly memory cells re-expressing CD45RA. RNA-based TCR counts may be affected by expression changes linked to T cell activation and differentiation. Gini index rose and Shannon and inverse Simpson diversity fell from naive through CM, EM and EMRA in both CD4 and CD8 cells. TCR abundance followed a power law with an exponent that was different for naive and memory subsets but consistent across the three individuals.

Library method: UMI-ligation and nested PCR. The beta constant-region primer was an equimolar mix of two oligonucleotides covering both TRBC1 and TRBC2. The ligated cDNA went through four rounds of PCR with nested alpha and beta constant-region primers together with the SP2 primer. A single-stranded oligonucleotide bearing the SP2 primer plus a 12-nucleotide UMI was ligated onto the 3' end of the cDNA by T4 RNA ligase 1. The ligation reaction was kept at 16 degrees C for about 18-25 hours. PCR2 was typically performed as a SYBR Green qPCR and was stopped at a predetermined threshold so that over-amplification was prevented. Agencourt AMPure XP magnetic beads were used for all purifications after the first. Libraries were quantified by Qubit and checked on a TapeStation, with a main peak expected near 650 bp. Pooled libraries were sequenced on an Illumina MiSeq using v2 2x251 paired-end kits, and typically about 0.9-2 million reads were obtained per sample. Libraries were pooled at around 4 nM per sample, and about 5-7% PhiX was added to improve cluster recognition. The paper's data handling went like this. Using tag matching that tolerated one base-pair mismatch, Decombinator assigned V and J genes to FASTQ reads that had been processed by Demultiplexor. Collapsinator relied on UMIs to fix sequencing errors as well as frequency errors caused by PCR heterogeneity. TCRs were translated and CDR3s were extracted from the conserved cysteine to the FGXG phenylalanine by CDR3Translator, with non-productive sequences being flagged. Gini, Shannon entropy and inverse Simpson indices were calculated on repertoires that had been subsampled to equal numbers of UMI-defined TCRs. Power-law fits to clonotype abundance distributions were performed by maximum likelihood within the linear range. Similar UMI counts, unique TCR numbers and clonal distributions were obtained with the pipeline and with MIGEC on one naive CD8 sample. One analysis removed from the naive repertoire any naive TCRs that were also present in any memory subset from the same donor. The repertoires were searched for 5,500 to 7,500 CMV-associated CDR3 sequences that had been compiled from VDJdb and a published dataset. TCRdb took the public reads, trimmed them with fastp at Q25, ran MiXCR for clone calling and kept in-frame beta chains. Every entry covers one CDR3 protein and lists the most common genes and DNA from its rows. The V and J calls shown here were made by TCRdb, not taken from the authors' results. The sample table shows about 90,000 distinct CDR3 sequences, and about 11% are seen once. More than 0.11% of the sample comes from the top ten.

Separate amplification of TCR alpha and beta chain libraries was performed from the second PCR step onward. Donor CMV status was determined by IFNgamma production from CD4+ T cells after overnight stimulation of fresh PBMCs with CMV viral lysate. Using Miltenyi beads, CD4 T cells were first positively selected, and CD8 T cells were then positively selected from the CD4-negative fraction. Cells were stained for CD3, CD4, CD8, CD45RA, CD27 and a live/dead dye and were sorted on a BD Aria II into four subsets based on CD45RA and CD27. Blood was obtained from a few healthy volunteers, and the blood from each volunteer was fractionated into CD4 and CD8 T cells and subsequently into four differentiation subsets. About 110 ml of peripheral blood was taken from each donor, and PBMC were separated by density-gradient centrifugation on Ficoll-Paque PLUS. Sorted cells were lysed in RLT buffer, and RNA was extracted with a Qiagen RNeasy kit and stored at -80°C.

This clonotype has just a few counts. It has no known antigen specificity. Base qualities were left out, and no much larger clone turns up one base away. The sequenced sample consisted of naive CD4+ T cells from blood. The label giving this sample's cell subset or site can be read as: naive T cells, CD45RA high CD27+. The source is a human donor in good health.

CDR3 sequence: CASEQGNNYGYTF. The base sequence is TGTGCCAGCGAACAGGGGAACAACTATGGCTACACCTTC. The chain employs TRBV28 and TRBJ1-2; a stretch of 7 junction bases matches TRBD1. The CDR3 covers 13 residues, taking in both the cysteine and the phenylalanine. Only the CDR3 portion is preserved as DNA: 39 bases, with reading frame beginning at the first base. Trimming accounts for 8 bases at V and 2 bases at J, while the number of junction bases matched to no gene is 5. The germline V gene gives CDR1 as MDHEN and CDR2 as SYDVKM.